The T cell receptor beta chain under discussion was sequenced for a study of response to subunit inactivated influenza vaccine. Points from the study as a whole: It was suggested by the authors that few new T cells are recruited by each seasonal influenza vaccination.

The V gene's germline CDR1 is LNHNV and CDR2 YYDKDF (reference sequence). V dropped 5 bases and J dropped 5 bases, with 15 bases sitting between them. This CDR3 has 15 amino acids. MiXCR was run by TCRdb on the RT-PCR reads, yielding one entry per CDR3 protein. The sample includes about half a million distinct CDR3 sequences, 9.5% to 12% of them seen just once. This clonotype showed up just a few times. Antigen specificity is unknown. Sample: PBMCs from blood, taken more than 35 days after vaccination. The chain has TRBV15 and TRBJ1-4, with D perhaps TRBD1 (6 bases). This receptor was taken from a man over 45 who received an inactivated influenza vaccine. The CDR3 here is CATSVGGQRNEKLFF. The CDR3 DNA is TGTGCCACCAGCGTAGGGGGGCAGAGAAATGAAAAACTGTTTTTT.